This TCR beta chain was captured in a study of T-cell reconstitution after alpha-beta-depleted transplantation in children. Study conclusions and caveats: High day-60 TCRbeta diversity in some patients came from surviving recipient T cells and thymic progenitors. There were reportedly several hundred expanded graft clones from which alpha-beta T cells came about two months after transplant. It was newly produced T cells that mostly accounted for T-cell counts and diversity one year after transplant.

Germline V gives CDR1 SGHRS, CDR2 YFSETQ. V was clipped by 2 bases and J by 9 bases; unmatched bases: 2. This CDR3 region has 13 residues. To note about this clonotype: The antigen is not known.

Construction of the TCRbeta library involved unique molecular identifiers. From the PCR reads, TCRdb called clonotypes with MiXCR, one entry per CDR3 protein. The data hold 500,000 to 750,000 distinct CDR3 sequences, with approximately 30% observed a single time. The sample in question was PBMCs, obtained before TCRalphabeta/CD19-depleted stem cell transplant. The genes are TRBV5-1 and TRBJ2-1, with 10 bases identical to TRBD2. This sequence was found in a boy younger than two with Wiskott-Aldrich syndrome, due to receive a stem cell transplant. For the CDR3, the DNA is TGCGCCAGCAGCTTAATAGCGGGGGGTGAGCAGTTCTTC. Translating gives CASSLIAGGEQFF.